This T cell receptor beta chain emerged from a study of shared T cell receptors in the human thymus. TCRdb keeps only in-frame clones here, not all; method: immunoSEQ multiplex PCR. This sample has a few hundred thousand clones, with around 93% found just once. The sequence came from a human donor. Sequencing input: thymocytes.

For the CDR3, the DNA is TGCGCCAGCAGCCAAGAAAGAAGCGGGGGAGCCCCGTACCAAGAGACCCAGTACTTC. It encodes CASSQERSGGAPYQETQYF. This chain links TRBV4-1 with TRBJ2-5, with 8 bases identical to TRBD2. Germline values: CDR1 MGHRA, CDR2 YSYEKL. CDR3 length equals 19 residues. Germline trimming cut 0 bases from V and 0 bases from J; bases unmatched to any gene: 12.